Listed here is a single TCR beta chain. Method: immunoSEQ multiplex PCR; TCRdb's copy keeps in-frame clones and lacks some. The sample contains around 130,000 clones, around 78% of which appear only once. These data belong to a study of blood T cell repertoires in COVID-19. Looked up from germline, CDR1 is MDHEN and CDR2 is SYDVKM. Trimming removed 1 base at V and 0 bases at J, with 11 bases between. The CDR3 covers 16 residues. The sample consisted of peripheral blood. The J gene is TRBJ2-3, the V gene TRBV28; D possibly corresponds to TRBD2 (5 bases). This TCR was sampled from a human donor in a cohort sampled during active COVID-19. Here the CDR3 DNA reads TGTGCCAGCAGTTTATTCCGGGGTATAAGCACAGATACGCAGTATTTT. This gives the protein CASSLFRGISTDTQYF. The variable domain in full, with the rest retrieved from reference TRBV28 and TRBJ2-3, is DVKVTQSSRYLVKRTGEKVFLECVQDMDHENMFWYRQDPGLGLRLIYFSYDVKMKEKGDIPEGYSVSREKKERFSLILESASTNQTSMYLCASSLFRGISTDTQYFGPGTRLTVL.